The 20 T cell receptor beta chains presented below share a single source sample, sequenced in a study of OX40 agonist ivuxolimab in advanced cancers. The method behind the library was the immunoSEQ multiplex PCR assay. TCRdb stores this immuneACCESS table with in-frame sequences only. Part of the clones is absent; in the studies checked, under half of the shortfall reflects unresolved V genes, and no reason is known for the rest. The sample profile shows 50,000 to 70,000 clones; 65% to 85% of them were found once. The top ten clonotypes cover almost 0.65% of the sample. The sequencing here drew on CD4+ or CD8+ T cells sorted from blood, taken in a trial of the OX40 agonist ivuxolimab. All receptors come from an adult with an advanced solid tumor such as melanoma, head and neck, liver or kidney cancer.

This sequence joins TRBV30 and TRBJ2-3; TRBD1 agrees at 7 bases. The germline CDR1 and CDR2 sequences are GTSNPN and SVGIG (reference sequence). J was trimmed by 4 bases and V by 1 base; bases with no gene match: 5. This CDR3 comprises 14 residues. The CDR3 loop reads CAWSAGTEADTQYF. The CDR3 nucleotides read TGTGCCTGGAGTGCTGGGACAGAGGCAGATACGCAGTATTTT.

V and J are TRBV5-6 and TRBJ2-2; D might be TRBD1 or TRBD2, each matching 5 bases. Germline CDR1 is SGHDT and CDR2 is YYEEEE. The ends were cut back, 4 bases at V and 2 bases at J, with 18 bases in the middle. The CDR3 consists of 17 residues. This CDR3 reads CASSLLGTETNTGELFF. Written as DNA, the CDR3 is TGTGCCAGCAGCCTGTTGGGGACCGAAACTAACACCGGGGAGCTGTTTTTT.

The CDR3 region is CASSAKSRGGTDTQYF. The CDR3, as DNA: TGTGCCAGTAGTGCGAAATCGAGGGGGGGAACAGATACGCAGTATTTT. The chain combines TRBV19 with TRBJ2-3, with D maybe TRBD2 (7 bases). The V and J ends lost 5 bases and 3 bases respectively, with 18 bases between them. This CDR3 has 16 residues. CDR1 and CDR2 from the germline V gene are LNHDA and SQIVND (reference sequence).

V and J are TRBV11-3 and TRBJ1-1; TRBD1 matches 8 bases. The CDR3 has 15 residues. CDR1 is SGHNT, CDR2 YENEEA, per germline. V dropped 5 bases and J dropped 4; count of bases not matched to a gene: 9. The CDR3 region has the DNA TGTGCCAGCAGCCCTGGACAGGGCGAGAGCACTGAAGCTTTCTTT. It yields the protein CASSPGQGESTEAFF.

The rearrangement joins TRBV6-1 to TRBJ1-4, with 9 bases that match TRBD1. With 7 bases clipped from V and 5 bases from J, the junction kept 8 bases outside the gene matches. CDR3 length: 15 amino acids. CDR1 and CDR2 (germline): MNHNS, SASEGT. The CDR3 loop reads CASTPGGQGNEKLFF. In DNA form, the CDR3 reads TGTGCCAGCACCCCTGGGGGACAGGGCAATGAAAAACTGTTTTTT.

The chain has TRBV5-1 and TRBJ1-6; D is unresolved. Germline CDR1 is SGHRS and CDR2 is YFSETQ. With 3 bases removed from V and 7 bases from J, the gap between germline ends came to 8 bases. This CDR3 spans 13 amino acids. The CDR3 nucleotides are TGCGCCAGCAGCTATATGGTGAATTCACCCCTCCACTTT. Encoded protein: CASSYMVNSPLHF.

The V and J genes are TRBV18 and TRBJ1-5; D uncertain. This CDR3 region has 14 residues. Between the trimmed V and J ends, which lost 1 base and 3 bases, there was a span of 7 bases. The germline V gene encodes CDR1 KGHSH and CDR2 LQKENI. CDR3 sequence (DNA): TGTGCCAGCTCACCACTACCGGACAATCAGCCCCAGCATTTT. Translating gives CASSPLPDNQPQHF.

V and J are TRBV7-6 and TRBJ1-3, with no clear D. This CDR3 is built from 15 residues. Deletions cut 1 base from V and 0 bases from J, with 7 bases between. Germline CDR1 reads SGHVS; CDR2 reads FNYEAQ. CDR3 in amino acids: CASSLGGSSGNTIYF. DNA of the CDR3: TGTGCCAGCAGCTTAGGCGGGAGCTCTGGAAACACCATATATTTT.

The chain carries TRBV6-1 and TRBJ1-2, with D unresolved. The CDR3 loop spans 16 amino acids. CDR1 and CDR2 (germline): MNHNS, SASEGT. The V end lost 0 bases, the J end lost 5 bases, and 16 bases lay between the germline ends. CDR3 region: CASSEALLSLSYGYTF. The CDR3 DNA sequence: TGTGCCAGCAGTGAAGCGCTGTTGAGTCTTTCGTATGGCTACACCTTC.

CDR3 residues: CASSPGQGPWETQYF. CDR3 sequence (DNA): TGTGCCAGCAGTCCAGGACAGGGTCCGTGGGAGACCCAGTACTTC. V gene TRBV28 combines with J gene TRBJ2-5; 8 bases are a match to TRBD1. Germline CDR1 is MDHEN and CDR2 is SYDVKM. This CDR3 comprises 15 residues. Losses at the gene ends were 5 bases for V and 5 bases for J; bases not matched to a gene: 10.

The rearrangement uses TRBV11-1 and TRBJ1-3; D may be TRBD1 (6 bases). V was trimmed by 5 bases and J by 0 bases, leaving 14 bases between them. Germline V gene sequence: CDR1 SGHAT, CDR2 FQDESV (reference sequence). The CDR3 has 16 residues. The CDR3 loop is CASSGAGTNSGNTIYF. CDR3 coding DNA: TGTGCCAGCAGCGGTGCCGGGACAAACTCTGGAAACACCATATATTTT.

The sample holds one count of this clone. The gene calls are TRBV2 and TRBJ1-5; D call uncertain. Trimming took 7 bases from V and 9 from J, leaving 16 bases between them. CDR3 length equals 13 residues. Germline CDR1 and CDR2: SNHLY and FYNNEI. Here the CDR3 reads CASNGRDFTPQHF. The CDR3 DNA reads TGTGCCAGCAATGGACGGGATTTTACGCCCCAGCATTTT.

V gene TRBV2 combines with J gene TRBJ1-2; weak D call: TRBD1 (6 bases). Trimming pared 4 bases from V and 5 bases from J, leaving 23 bases between. In germline, CDR1 is SNHLY, CDR2 FYNNEI. The CDR3 loop spans 17 amino acids. The CDR3 region has the DNA TGTGCCAGCAGTGTTGAGGCGCGGGGCAGGGGCGGATATGGCTACACCTTC. Amino acids: CASSVEARGRGGYGYTF.

The J gene is TRBJ2-1, the V gene TRBV5-1; TRBD1 agrees at 11 bases. The CDR3 extends over 14 amino acids. Looked up from germline, CDR1 is SGHRS and CDR2 is YFSETQ. Trimming cost V 3 bases and J 9 bases; bases outside gene matches: 5. CDR3 coding DNA: TGCGCCAGCAGCTCCGGGACAGGGGGGAGTGAGCAGTTCTTC. This codes for CASSSGTGGSEQFF.

The rearrangement links TRBV4-2 to TRBJ2-3; D remains ambiguous. From germline, CDR1 is LGHNA and CDR2 YNFKEQ. V was cut by 1 base and J by 0 bases, with 8 bases left in between. This CDR3 has 15 amino acids. DNA of the CDR3: TGTGCCAGCAGCCAAGGCGTGCATAGCACAGATACGCAGTATTTT. Translated: CASSQGVHSTDTQYF.

The sample holds one count of this clone. The J gene is TRBJ1-1, the V gene TRBV27, with D unresolved. This CDR3 is 14 amino acids long. V lost 6 bases, J lost 3 bases, and 14 bases lay in between. Germline V gene data show CDR1 as MNHEY and CDR2 as SMNVEV (reference sequence). The DNA for the CDR3 is TGTGCCAGCAGGCGCCCGGACGTTTACACTGAAGCTTTCTTT. Translation gives CASRRPDVYTEAFF.

V usage is TRBV30 and J usage is TRBJ2-7, with D perhaps given as TRBD1 or TRBD2 (5 bases each). Germline loops: CDR1 GTSNPN, CDR2 SVGIG (reference sequence). The CDR3 is 17 residues long. V lost 0 bases and J 5 bases, leaving 23 bases between the germline ends. As DNA, the CDR3 is TGTGCCTGGAGTGTACCGTCTTGGGGGAGTAGTTCTAACGAGCAGTACTTC. This codes for CAWSVPSWGSSSNEQYF.

This rearrangement joins TRBV29-1 to TRBJ2-2; D may be TRBD1 (7 bases). The CDR3 is made up of 14 amino acids. Trimming left V 6 bases short and J 1 base short, with 12 bases between. Germline V gene lookup returns CDR1 SQVTM and CDR2 ANQGSEA. This CDR3 is CSVEGQMNTGELFF. In nucleotides, the CDR3 is TGCAGCGTGGAGGGACAGATGAACACCGGGGAGCTGTTTTTT.

The V call is TRBV7-9, the J call TRBJ2-3; TRBD1 matches 10 bases. In germline, CDR1 is SEHNR, CDR2 FQNEAQ (reference sequence). The V and J ends lost 3 bases and 4 bases, in that order; junction bases with no gene match: 7. This CDR3 has 16 amino acids. The CDR3: CASSLMTGGFSDTQYF. In DNA form, the CDR3 reads TGTGCCAGCAGCTTGATGACAGGGGGCTTCTCAGATACGCAGTATTTT.

The rearrangement joins TRBV4-1 to TRBJ2-5; 8 bases are shared with TRBD2. Germline trimming cut 4 bases from V and 5 bases from J; bases unmatched to any gene: 9. CDR3 length: 15 residues. Germline loops: CDR1 MGHRA, CDR2 YSYEKL. CDR3 bases: TGCGCCAGCAGCCCCCAGGGAGCGGGGGTGGAGACCCAGTACTTC. It yields the protein CASSPQGAGVETQYF.